The clone carrying this T cell receptor (beta chain) was detected only a few times. The antigen is undetermined. Naive CD8 isolation took CD45RO-negative cells positively selected for CCR7 and excluded terminally differentiated effector memory CD45RA+ cells. The study drew its donors from healthy HIV-negative adults without recent acute infections or vaccinations. Produced via immunoSEQ multiplex PCR; TCRdb's table is partial and in-frame only. In the table there are some 2.1 million clones, approximately 95% of which are singletons. This sample is drawn from a study of shared clonotypes between healthy human individuals. Study in general: Each donor contributed plates that comprised three CD4 naive, three CD4 memory, two CD8 naive and one CD8 memory.

Points from the study as a whole: There were few donors, and this limited the genetic and exposure-history diversity represented.

The length of the CDR3 is 11 residues. Per germline, CDR1 MNHEY and CDR2 SMNVEV (reference sequence). J gave up 4 bases and V 10 bases, and 3 bases lay outside the gene matches. Sequenced sample: naive CD8+ T cells sorted from blood. The clonotype was recovered from a man in his late teens or twenties in good health. The chain uses TRBV27 and TRBJ1-2; TRBD1 matches 7 bases. CDR3 sequence: CATGTAYGYTF. The CDR3, as DNA: TGTGCCACCGGGACAGCCTATGGCTACACCTTC.